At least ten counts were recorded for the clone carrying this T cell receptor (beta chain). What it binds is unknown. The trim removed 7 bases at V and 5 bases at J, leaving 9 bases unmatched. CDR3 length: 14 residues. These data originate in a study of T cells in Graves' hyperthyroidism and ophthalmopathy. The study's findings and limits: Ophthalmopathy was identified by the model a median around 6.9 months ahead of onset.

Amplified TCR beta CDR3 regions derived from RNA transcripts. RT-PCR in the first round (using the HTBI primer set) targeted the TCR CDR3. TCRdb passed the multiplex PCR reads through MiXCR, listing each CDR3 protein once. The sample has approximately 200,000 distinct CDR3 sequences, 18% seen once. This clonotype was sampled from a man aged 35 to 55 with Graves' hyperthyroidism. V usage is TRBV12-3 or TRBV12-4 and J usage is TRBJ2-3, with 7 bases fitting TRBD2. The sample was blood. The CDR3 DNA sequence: TGTGCCAGCATACCCCGGGGCGGGGGAGATACGCAGTATTTT. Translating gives CASIPRGGGDTQYF.